The T cell receptor (beta chain) described here comes from a study of T cells after yellow fever vaccination. Findings and caveats of the study: High-abundance clonotypes from the bulk population could contaminate FACS-sorted repertoires. Post-booster reappearance was seen for most primary-vaccination clones (roughly 97% CD4, around 90% CD8).

As concerns this clonotype: Its antigen remains unidentified.

Generation of TCR cDNA used 5'RACE template switching (which added a universal primer site and UMIs). TCRdb analysed the 5' RACE reads with MiXCR anew, one entry per CDR3 protein. The sample lists a few hundred thousand distinct CDR3 sequences, approximately 6.7% occurring once. Per germline, CDR1 SQVTM and CDR2 ANQGSEA. CDR3 size: 15 residues. Trimming shortened V by 5 bases and J by 3 bases, and 16 bases separated the two germline ends. The clonotype originates from a man under 40 who received the YFV17D yellow fever vaccine. The specimen comprised CD4+ T cells sorted from PBMCs, sampled on the day of the yellow fever booster vaccination. This chain links TRBV29-1 with TRBJ2-2, with TRBD1 as a possible D gene (7 bases). CDR3 coding DNA: TGCAGCGTTCCAGGGGGGAAGATGGACACCGGGGAGCTGTTTTTT. Its translation: CSVPGGKMDTGELFF.